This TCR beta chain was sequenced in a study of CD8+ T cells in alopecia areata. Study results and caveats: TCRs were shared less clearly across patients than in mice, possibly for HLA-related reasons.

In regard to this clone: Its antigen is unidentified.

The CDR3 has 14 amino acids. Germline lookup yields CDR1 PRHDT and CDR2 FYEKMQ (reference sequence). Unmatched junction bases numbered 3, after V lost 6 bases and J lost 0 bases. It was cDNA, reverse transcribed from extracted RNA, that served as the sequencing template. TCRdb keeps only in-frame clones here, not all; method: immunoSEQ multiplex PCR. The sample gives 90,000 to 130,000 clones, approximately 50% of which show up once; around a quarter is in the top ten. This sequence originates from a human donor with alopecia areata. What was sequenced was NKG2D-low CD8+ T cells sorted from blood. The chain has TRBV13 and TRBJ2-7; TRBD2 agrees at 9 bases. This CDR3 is CASSLAGSSYEQYF. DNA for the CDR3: TGTGCCAGCAGTCTAGCGGGAAGCTCCTACGAGCAGTACTTC. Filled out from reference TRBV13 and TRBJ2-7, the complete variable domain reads AAGVIQSPRHLIKEKRETATLKCYPIPRHDTVYWYQQGPGQDPQFLISFYEKMQSDKGSIPDRFSAQQFSDYHSELNMSSLELGDSALYFCASSLAGSSYEQYFGPGTRLTVT.